The entry below gives a single T cell receptor beta chain sequence along with its context. The assay was immunoSEQ multiplex PCR, and TCRdb's table has in-frame clones only and misses some. Here the sample spans around 330,000 clones, approximately 90% being singletons. These data originate in a study of blood T cell repertoires in COVID-19. About the research overall: Sample material is recorded as cDNA or gDNA derived from T cells, B-cell-depleted T cells, or PBMCs.

CDR1 and CDR2 (germline): GTSNPN, SVGIG (reference sequence). With 0 bases clipped from V and 2 bases from J, the junction kept 2 bases outside the gene matches. This CDR3 contains 14 residues. Participant age was about 18 to 95 years, and participants resided in around 24 US areas. The rearrangement joins TRBV30 to TRBJ2-3, with 7 bases identical to TRBD1. The sample was PBMCs or T cells enriched from blood (not recorded which). This TCR derives from a woman aged 40 to 49 who had recovered from COVID-19. CDR3 sequence (DNA): TGTGCCTGGAGTGTAAAGGGGGCCACAGATACGCAGTATTTT. Amino acid sequence: CAWSVKGATDTQYF.